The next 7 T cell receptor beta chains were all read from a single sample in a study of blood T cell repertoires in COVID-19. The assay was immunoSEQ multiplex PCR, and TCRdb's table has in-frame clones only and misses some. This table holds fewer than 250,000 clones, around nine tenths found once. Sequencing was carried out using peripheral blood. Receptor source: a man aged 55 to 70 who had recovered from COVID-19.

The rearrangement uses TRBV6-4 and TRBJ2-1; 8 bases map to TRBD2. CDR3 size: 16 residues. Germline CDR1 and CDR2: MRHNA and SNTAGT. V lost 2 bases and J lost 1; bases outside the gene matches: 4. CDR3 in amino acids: CASSDVASGSYNEQFF. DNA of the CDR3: TGTGCCAGCAGTGACGTGGCTAGCGGGTCCTACAATGAGCAGTTCTTC.

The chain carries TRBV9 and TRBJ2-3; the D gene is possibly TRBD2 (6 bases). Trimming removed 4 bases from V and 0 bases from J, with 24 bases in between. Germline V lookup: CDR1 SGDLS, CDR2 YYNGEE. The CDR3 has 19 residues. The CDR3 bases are TGTGCCAGCAGCACCACTACACTAGGGACCGCGGGGAGCACAGATACGCAGTATTTT. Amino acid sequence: CASSTTTLGTAGSTDTQYF.

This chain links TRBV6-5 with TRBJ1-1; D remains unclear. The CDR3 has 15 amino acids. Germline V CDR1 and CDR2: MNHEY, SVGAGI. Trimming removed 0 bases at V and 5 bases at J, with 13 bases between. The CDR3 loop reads CASSYSNRGWTEAFF. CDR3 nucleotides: TGTGCCAGCAGTTACTCGAATCGGGGTTGGACTGAAGCTTTCTTT.

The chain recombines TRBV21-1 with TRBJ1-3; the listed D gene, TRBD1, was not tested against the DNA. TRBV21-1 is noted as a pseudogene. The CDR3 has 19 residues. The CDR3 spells CASSPHWDSTYYSGNTIYF. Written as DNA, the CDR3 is TGTGCCAGCAGCCCTCATTGGGACAGCACATATTACTCTGGAAACACCATATATTTT.

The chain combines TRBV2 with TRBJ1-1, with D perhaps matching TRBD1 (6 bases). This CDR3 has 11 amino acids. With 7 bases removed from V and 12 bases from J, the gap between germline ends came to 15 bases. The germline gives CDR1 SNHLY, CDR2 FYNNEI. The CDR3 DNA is TGTGCCAGCAATCCGCAGGGGCATTCTTTCTTT. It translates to CASNPQGHSFF.

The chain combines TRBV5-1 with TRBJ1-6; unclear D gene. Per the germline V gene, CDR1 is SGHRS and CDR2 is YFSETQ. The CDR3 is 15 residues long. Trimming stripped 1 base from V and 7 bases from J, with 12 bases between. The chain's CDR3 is CASSLKEASNSPLHF. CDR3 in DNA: TGCGCCAGCAGCTTGAAGGAGGCAAGCAATTCACCCCTCCACTTT.

The CDR3 DNA follows: TGTGCCAGCAGCTTAGACCCATCCGCGGGAGCCAACAATGAGCAGTTCTTC. Its protein is CASSLDPSAGANNEQFF. The chain recombines TRBV7-9 with TRBJ2-1; 7 bases align to TRBD2. J gave up 5 bases and V 1 base, and 11 bases lay outside the gene matches. The germline CDR1 and CDR2 sequences are SEHNR and FQNEAQ (reference sequence). This CDR3 region has 17 residues. The entire variable domain, with the rest obtained from reference TRBV7-9 and TRBJ2-1, is as follows: DTGVSQNPRHKITKRGQNVTFRCDPISEHNRLYWYRQTLGQGPEFLTYFQNEAQLEKSRLLSDRFSAERPKGSFSTLEIQRTEQGDSAMYLCASSLDPSAGANNEQFFGPGTRLTVL.